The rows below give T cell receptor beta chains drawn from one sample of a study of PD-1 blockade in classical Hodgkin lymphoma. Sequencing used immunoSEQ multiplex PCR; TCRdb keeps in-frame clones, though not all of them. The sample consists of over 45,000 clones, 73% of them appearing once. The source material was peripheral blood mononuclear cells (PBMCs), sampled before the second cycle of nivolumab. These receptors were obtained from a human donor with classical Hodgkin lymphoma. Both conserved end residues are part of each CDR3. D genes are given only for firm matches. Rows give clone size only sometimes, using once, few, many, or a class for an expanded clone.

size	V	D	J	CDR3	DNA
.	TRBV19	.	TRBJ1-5	CASSHDRSLPYSNQPQHF	TGTGCCAGTAGTCATGACAGGAGCCTACCCTATAGCAATCAGCCCCAGCATTTT
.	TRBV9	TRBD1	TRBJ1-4	CASSERGTGNEKLFF	TGTGCCAGCAGCGAGAGGGGGACAGGCAATGAAAAACTGTTTTTT
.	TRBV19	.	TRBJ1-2	CASTPWHPDANYGYTF	TGTGCCAGTACCCCGTGGCACCCAGACGCTAACTATGGCTACACCTTC
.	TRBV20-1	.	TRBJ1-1	CSARKGFSAFF	TGCAGTGCTAGAAAGGGTTTTTCAGCTTTCTTT
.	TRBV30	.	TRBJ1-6	CAWRPISGNSPLHF	TGTGCCTGGAGGCCTATTTCTGGCAATTCACCCCTCCACTTT
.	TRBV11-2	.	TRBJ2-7	CASSLGSQGWHF	TGTGCCAGCAGCTTAGGGAGTCAGGGCTGGCACTTC
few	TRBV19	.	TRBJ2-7	CASSFRPNPVTSYEQYF	TGTGCCAGTAGCTTCCGCCCTAACCCGGTCACCTCCTACGAGCAGTACTTC
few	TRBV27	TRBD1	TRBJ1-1	CASSAGTGARREAFF	TGTGCCAGCAGTGCCGGGACAGGGGCGCGGAGGGAAGCTTTCTTT
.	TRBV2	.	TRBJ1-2	CASSAGWVGYTF	TGTGCCAGCAGTGCTGGTTGGGTTGGCTACACCTTC
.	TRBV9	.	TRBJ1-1	CASSVVGGMNTEAFF	TGTGCCAGCAGCGTAGTTGGGGGGATGAACACTGAAGCTTTCTTT
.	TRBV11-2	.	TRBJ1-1	CASSLVRFTEAFF	TGTGCCAGCAGCTTAGTAAGGTTTACTGAAGCTTTCTTT
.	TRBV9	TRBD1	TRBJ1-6	CASSVGTGGNSPLHF	TGTGCCAGCAGCGTGGGGACAGGGGGGAATTCACCCCTCCACTTT
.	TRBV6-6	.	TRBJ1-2	CASSPTGTGTYGYTF	TGTGCCAGCAGTCCAACCGGGACGGGAACCTATGGCTACACCTTC
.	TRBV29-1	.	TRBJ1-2	CSLRRDYGYTF	TGCAGCCTACGTCGGGACTATGGCTACACCTTC
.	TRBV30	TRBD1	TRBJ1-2	CAWVPQGAGGYTF	TGTGCCTGGGTCCCTCAGGGGGCGGGTGGCTACACCTTC
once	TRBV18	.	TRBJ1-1	CASSPPLGRGEAFF	TGTGCCAGCTCACCACCATTGGGAAGGGGTGAAGCTTTCTTT
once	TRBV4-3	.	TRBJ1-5	CASSLEQGDQPQHF	TGCGCCAGCAGCCTAGAGCAGGGAGATCAGCCCCAGCATTTT
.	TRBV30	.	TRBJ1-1	CAWSRRNTEAFF	TGTGCCTGGTCTCGGCGGAACACTGAAGCTTTCTTT
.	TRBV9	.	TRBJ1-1	CASSRAFAGTEAFF	TGTGCCAGCAGCCGGGCCTTCGCCGGGACTGAAGCTTTCTTT
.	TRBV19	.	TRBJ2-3	CASSIGPVRGTDTQYF	TGTGCCAGTAGTATAGGGCCCGTCCGGGGGACAGATACGCAGTATTTT
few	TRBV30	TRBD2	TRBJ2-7	CAWSVAGGPSEQYF	TGTGCCTGGAGTGTGGCGGGAGGGCCAAGCGAGCAGTACTTC
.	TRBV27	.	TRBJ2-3	CASSFWATDTQYF	TGTGCCAGCAGTTTTTGGGCTACAGATACGCAGTATTTT
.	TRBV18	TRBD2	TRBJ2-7	CASSPRGSPNYEQYF	TGTGCCAGCTCACCGCGGGGGAGTCCGAACTACGAGCAGTACTTC
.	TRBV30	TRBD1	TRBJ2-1	CAWRIQGSNEQFF	TGTGCCTGGAGGATACAGGGGTCTAATGAGCAGTTCTTC
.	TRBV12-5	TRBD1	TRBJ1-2	CASGPGTGYGYTF	TGTGCTAGTGGTCCAGGGACAGGGTATGGCTACACCTTC
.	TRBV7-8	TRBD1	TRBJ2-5	CASSSRQGARETQYF	TGTGCCAGCAGCTCCCGACAGGGGGCGCGAGAGACCCAGTACTTC
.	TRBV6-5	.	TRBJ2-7	CASSGTTDSSYEQYF	TGTGCCAGCAGTGGGACGACAGATAGCTCCTACGAGCAGTACTTC
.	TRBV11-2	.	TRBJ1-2	CASSDSRGNYYGYTF	TGTGCCAGCAGCGATTCACGGGGGAATTACTATGGCTACACCTTC
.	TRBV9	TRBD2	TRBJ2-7	CASSVSSGSWEQYF	TGTGCCAGCAGCGTATCCAGCGGGAGCTGGGAGCAGTACTTC
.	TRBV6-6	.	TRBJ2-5	CASSYLGTQYF	TGTGCCAGCAGTTACCTAGGGACCCAGTACTTC
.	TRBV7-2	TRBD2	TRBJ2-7	CASSFLAGGSGPYEQYF	TGTGCCAGCAGCTTCCTAGCGGGAGGGTCGGGGCCCTACGAGCAGTACTTC
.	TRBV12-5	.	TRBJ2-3	CASDAHIGAPPTDTQYF	TGTGCTAGTGATGCTCACATTGGGGCCCCCCCCACAGATACGCAGTATTTT
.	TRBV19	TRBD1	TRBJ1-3	CASSIARQGGGNTIYF	TGTGCCAGTAGTATAGCTCGACAGGGAGGTGGAAACACCATATATTTT
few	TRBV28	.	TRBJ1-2	CASSTLAGTHYGYTF	TGTGCCAGCAGTACCTTGGCCGGGACCCACTATGGCTACACCTTC
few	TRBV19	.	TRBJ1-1	CASSSGRELMNTEAFF	TGTGCCAGTAGTTCAGGACGGGAACTTATGAACACTGAAGCTTTCTTT
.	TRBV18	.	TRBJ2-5	CASSRTVQETQYF	TGTGCCAGCTCACGGACAGTACAAGAGACCCAGTACTTC
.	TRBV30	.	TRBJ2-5	CACRKRQGGETQYF	TGTGCCTGCCGAAAGAGACAGGGAGGAGAGACCCAGTACTTC
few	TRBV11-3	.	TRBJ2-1	CASSLPGGGSEQFF	TGTGCCAGCAGCTTACCCGGTGGAGGGAGTGAGCAGTTCTTC
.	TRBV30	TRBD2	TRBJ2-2	CAWTPGGTGELFF	TGTGCCTGGACACCCGGGGGGACCGGGGAGCTGTTTTTT
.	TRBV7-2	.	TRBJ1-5	CASSPSGISNQPQHF	TGTGCCAGCAGCCCGAGTGGGATCAGCAATCAGCCCCAGCATTTT
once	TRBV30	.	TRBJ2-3	CAWSARGGMDTQYF	TGTGCCTGGAGTGCGCGGGGAGGTATGGATACGCAGTATTTT
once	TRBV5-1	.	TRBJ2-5	CASSWRDSEQETQYF	TGCGCCAGCAGCTGGAGGGACAGCGAACAAGAGACCCAGTACTTC
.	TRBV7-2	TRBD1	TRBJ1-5	CASSLKVTGGHQPQHF	TGTGCCAGCAGCTTAAAGGTGACAGGGGGCCATCAGCCCCAGCATTTT
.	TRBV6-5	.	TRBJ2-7	CASSYSTRGLYEQYF	TGTGCCAGCAGTTACTCGACGCGCGGACTCTACGAGCAGTACTTC
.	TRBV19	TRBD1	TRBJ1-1	CASSDRGLAEAFF	TGTGCCAGTAGCGACAGGGGGCTAGCTGAAGCTTTCTTT
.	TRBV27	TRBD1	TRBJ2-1	CASSLQGTGRFNEQFF	TGTGCCAGCAGTTTACAGGGGACAGGGAGGTTCAATGAGCAGTTCTTC
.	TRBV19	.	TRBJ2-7	CASSGRASYEQYF	TGTGCCAGTAGCGGCAGGGCTTCCTACGAGCAGTACTTC
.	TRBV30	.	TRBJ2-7	CAWSGLISYEQYF	TGTGCCTGGAGTGGGCTTATTTCCTACGAGCAGTACTTC
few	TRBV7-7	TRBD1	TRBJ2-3	CASSLGTGGADTQYF	TGTGCTAGCAGCTTAGGGACAGGGGGCGCAGATACGCAGTATTTT
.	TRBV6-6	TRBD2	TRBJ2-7	CASSAGGSVLYEQYF	TGTGCCAGCAGCGCGGGGGGGTCTGTTTTGTACGAGCAGTACTTC
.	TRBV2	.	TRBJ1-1	CASSQDRYTEAFF	TGTGCCAGCAGCCAGGACCGATACACTGAAGCTTTCTTT
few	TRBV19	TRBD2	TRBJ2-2	CASSISSGIGTGELFF	TGTGCCAGTAGTATCTCTAGCGGGATTGGAACCGGGGAGCTGTTTTTT
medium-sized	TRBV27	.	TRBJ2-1	CASSLYRVYNEQFF	TGTGCCAGCAGTTTATACCGGGTCTACAATGAGCAGTTCTTC
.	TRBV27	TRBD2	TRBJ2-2	CASSNIMVGGRAGELFF	TGTGCCAGCAGCAATATCATGGTGGGCGGGAGGGCCGGGGAGCTGTTTTTT